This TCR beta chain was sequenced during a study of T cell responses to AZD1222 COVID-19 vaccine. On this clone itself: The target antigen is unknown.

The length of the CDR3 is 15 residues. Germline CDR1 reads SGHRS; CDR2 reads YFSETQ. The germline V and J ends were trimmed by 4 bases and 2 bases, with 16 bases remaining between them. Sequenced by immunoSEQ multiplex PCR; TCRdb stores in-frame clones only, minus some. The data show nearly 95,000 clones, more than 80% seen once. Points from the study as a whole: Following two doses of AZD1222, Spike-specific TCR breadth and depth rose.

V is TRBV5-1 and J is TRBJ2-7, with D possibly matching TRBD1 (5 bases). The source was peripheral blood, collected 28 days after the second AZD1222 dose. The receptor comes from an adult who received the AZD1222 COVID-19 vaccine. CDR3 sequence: CASSQDQGGAYEQYF. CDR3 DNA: TGCGCCAGCAGCCAAGACCAGGGTGGGGCCTACGAGCAGTACTTC.